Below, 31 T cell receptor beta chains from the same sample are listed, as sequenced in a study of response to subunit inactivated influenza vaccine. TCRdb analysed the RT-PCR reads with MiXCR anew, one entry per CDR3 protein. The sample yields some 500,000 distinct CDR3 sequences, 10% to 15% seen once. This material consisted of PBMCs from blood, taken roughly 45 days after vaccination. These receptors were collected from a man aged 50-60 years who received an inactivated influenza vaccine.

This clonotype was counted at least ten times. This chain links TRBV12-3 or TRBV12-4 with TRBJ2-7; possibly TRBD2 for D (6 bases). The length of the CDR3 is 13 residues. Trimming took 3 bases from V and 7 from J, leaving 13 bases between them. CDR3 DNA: TGTGCCAGCAGTTTCGGAGGGCGGGGTGAGCAGTACTTC. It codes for CASSFGGRGEQYF.

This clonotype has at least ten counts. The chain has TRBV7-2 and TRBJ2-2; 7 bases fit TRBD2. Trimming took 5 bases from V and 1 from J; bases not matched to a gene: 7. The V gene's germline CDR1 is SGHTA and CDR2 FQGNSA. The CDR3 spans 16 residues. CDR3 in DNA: TGTGCCAGCAGCGTTGTGCCTAGCGGGAACACCGGGGAGCTGTTTTTT. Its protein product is CASSVVPSGNTGELFF.

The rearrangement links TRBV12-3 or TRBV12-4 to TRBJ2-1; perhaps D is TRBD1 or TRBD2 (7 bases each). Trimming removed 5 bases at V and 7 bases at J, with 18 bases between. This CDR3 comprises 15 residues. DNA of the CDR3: TGTGCCAGCAGTCTAGGGAGGGGGCGTAGGAATGAGCAGTTCTTC. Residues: CASSLGRGRRNEQFF.

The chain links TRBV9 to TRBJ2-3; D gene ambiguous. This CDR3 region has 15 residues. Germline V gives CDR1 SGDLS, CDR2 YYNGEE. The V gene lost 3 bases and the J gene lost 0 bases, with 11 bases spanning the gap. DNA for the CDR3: TGTGCCAGCAGCGGAGGACGTTATAGCACAGATACGCAGTATTTT. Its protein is CASSGGRYSTDTQYF.

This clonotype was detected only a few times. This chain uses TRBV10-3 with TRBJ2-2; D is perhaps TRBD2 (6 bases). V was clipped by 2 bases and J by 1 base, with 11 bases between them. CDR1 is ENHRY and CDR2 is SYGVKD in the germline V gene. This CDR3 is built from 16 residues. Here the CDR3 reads CAISETQGLNTGELFF. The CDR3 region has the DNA TGTGCCATCAGTGAGACCCAGGGACTGAACACCGGGGAGCTGTTTTTT.

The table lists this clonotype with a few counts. The CDR3 DNA is TGCAGTGCTAGAGGAGCGGGAGTAGTGGATACGCAGTATTTT. Translation: CSARGAGVVDTQYF. This chain joins TRBV20-1 and TRBJ2-3; 8 bases are shared with TRBD2. This CDR3 is built from 14 residues. Germline CDR1 and CDR2: DFQATT and SNEGSKA (reference sequence). Losses at the gene ends were 1 base for V and 6 bases for J; bases not matched to a gene: 6.

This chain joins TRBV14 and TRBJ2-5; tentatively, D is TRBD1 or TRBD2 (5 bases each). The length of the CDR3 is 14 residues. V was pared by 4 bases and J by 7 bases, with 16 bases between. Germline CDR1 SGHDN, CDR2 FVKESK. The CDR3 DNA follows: TGTGCCAGCAGCCCCCGCGGGCTGGGGGTGACCCAGTACTTC. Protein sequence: CASSPRGLGVTQYF.

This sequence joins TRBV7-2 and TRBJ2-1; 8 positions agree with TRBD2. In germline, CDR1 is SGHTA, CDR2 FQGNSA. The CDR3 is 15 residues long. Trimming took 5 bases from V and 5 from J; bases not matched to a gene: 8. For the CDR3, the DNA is TGTGCCAGCAGCGGAAGCGGGAGAGTGCACAATGAGCAGTTCTTC. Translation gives CASSGSGRVHNEQFF.

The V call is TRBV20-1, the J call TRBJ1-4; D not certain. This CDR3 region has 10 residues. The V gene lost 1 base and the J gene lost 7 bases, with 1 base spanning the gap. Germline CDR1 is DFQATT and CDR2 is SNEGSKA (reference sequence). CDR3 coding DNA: TGCAGTGCTAGAGGTGAAAAACTGTTTTTT. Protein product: CSARGEKLFF.

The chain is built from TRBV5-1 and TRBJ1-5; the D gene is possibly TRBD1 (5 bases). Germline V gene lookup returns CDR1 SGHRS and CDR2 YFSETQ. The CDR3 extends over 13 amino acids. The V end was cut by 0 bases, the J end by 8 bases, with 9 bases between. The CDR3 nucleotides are TGCGCCAGCAGCTTGGACCCCAGGGAGCCCCAGCATTTT. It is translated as CASSLDPREPQHF.

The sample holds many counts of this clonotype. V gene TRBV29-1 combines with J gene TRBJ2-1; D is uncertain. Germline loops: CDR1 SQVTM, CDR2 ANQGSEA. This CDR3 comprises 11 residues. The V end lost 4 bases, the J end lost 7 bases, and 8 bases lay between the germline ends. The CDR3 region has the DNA TGCAGCGTTGGGCGTATTAATGAGCAGTTCTTC. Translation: CSVGRINEQFF.

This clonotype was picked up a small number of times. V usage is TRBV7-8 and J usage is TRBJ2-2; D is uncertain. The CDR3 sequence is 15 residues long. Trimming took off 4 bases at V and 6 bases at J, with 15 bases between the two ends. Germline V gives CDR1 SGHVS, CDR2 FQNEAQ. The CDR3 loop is CASSSVRLSSGELFF. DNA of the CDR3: TGTGCCAGCAGCTCCGTAAGGTTATCGTCCGGGGAGCTGTTTTTT.

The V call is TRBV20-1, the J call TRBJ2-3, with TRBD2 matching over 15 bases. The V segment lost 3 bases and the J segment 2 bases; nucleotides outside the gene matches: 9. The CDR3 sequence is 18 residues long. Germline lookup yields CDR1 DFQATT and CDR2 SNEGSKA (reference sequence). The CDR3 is CSARLWGTSGRNTDTQYF. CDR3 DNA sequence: TGCAGTGCTAGGTTGTGGGGGACTAGCGGGAGGAACACAGATACGCAGTATTTT.

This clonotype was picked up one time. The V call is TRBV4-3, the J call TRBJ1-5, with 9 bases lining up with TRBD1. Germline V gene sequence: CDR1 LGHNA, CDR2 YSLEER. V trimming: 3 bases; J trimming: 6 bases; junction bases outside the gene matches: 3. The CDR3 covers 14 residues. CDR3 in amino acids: CASSQQTGGQPQHF. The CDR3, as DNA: TGCGCCAGCAGCCAGCAGACAGGGGGTCAGCCCCAGCATTTT.

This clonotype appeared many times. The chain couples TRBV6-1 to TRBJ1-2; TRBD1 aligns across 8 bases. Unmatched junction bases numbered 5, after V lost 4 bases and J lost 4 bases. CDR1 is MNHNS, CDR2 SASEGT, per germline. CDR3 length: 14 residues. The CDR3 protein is CASSARGQGYGYTF. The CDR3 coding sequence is TGTGCCAGCAGTGCCAGAGGACAGGGCTATGGCTACACCTTC.

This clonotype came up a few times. The CDR3 spells CASSLISGGGDTQYF. The CDR3 coding sequence is TGTGCCAGCAGCTTAATCAGCGGGGGAGGAGATACGCAGTATTTT. The chain carries TRBV7-8 and TRBJ2-3, with TRBD2 identical over 8 bases. This CDR3 is built from 15 residues. Germline V lookup: CDR1 SGHVS, CDR2 FQNEAQ. Trimming took 2 bases from V and 5 from J; bases not matched to a gene: 6. The full variable domain, with the rest looked up from reference TRBV7-8 and TRBJ2-3, is GAGVSQSPRYKVAKRGQDVALRCDPISGHVSLFWYQQALGQGPEFLTYFQNEAQLDKSGLPSDRFFAERPEGSVSTLKIQRTQQEDSAVYLCASSLISGGGDTQYFGPGTRLTVL.

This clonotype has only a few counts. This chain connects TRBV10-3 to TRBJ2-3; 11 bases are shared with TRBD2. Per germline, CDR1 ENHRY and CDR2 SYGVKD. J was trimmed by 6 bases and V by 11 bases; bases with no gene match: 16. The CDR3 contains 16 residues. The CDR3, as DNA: TGTGCCGCCAGGGGGGCTAGCGGGGGGTTGGTCGATACGCAGTATTTT. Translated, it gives CAARGASGGLVDTQYF.

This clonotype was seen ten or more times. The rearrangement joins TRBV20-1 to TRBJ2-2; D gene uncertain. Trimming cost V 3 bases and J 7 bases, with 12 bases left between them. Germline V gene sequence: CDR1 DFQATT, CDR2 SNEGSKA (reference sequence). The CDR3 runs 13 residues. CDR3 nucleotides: TGCAGTGCTAGTAGTTCTTCGAACGGGGAGCTGTTTTTT. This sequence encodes CSASSSSNGELFF.

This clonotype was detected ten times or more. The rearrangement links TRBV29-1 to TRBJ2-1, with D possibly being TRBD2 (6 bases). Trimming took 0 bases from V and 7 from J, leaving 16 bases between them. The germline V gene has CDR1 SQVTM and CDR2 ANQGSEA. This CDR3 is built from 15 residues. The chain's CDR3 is CSVEDTGLAPNEQFF. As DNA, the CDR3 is TGCAGCGTTGAAGATACGGGACTTGCCCCGAATGAGCAGTTCTTC.

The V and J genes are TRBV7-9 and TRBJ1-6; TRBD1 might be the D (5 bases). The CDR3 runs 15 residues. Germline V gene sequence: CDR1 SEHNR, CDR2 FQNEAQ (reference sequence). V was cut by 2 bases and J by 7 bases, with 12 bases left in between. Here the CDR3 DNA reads TGTGCCAGCAGCTTAAGGGGAAACTCGAATTCACCCCTCCACTTT. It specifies CASSLRGNSNSPLHF.

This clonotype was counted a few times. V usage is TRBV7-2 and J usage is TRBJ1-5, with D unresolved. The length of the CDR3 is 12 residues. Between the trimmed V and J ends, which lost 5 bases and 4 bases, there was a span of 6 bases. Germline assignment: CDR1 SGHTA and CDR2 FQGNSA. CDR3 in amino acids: CASSVLNQPQHF. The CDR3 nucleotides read TGTGCCAGCAGCGTGCTAAATCAGCCCCAGCATTTT.

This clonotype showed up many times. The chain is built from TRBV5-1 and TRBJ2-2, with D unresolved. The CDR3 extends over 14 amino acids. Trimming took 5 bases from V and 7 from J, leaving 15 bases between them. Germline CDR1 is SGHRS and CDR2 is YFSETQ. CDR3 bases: TGCGCCAGCAGTGCACAGTCCCTAGTCGGGGAGCTGTTTTTT. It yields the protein CASSAQSLVGELFF.

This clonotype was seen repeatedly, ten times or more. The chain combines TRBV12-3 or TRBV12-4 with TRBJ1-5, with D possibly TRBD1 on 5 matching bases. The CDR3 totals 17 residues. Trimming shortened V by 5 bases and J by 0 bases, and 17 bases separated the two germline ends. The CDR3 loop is CASSLQPGLDSNQPQHF. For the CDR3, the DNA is TGTGCCAGCAGTCTACAGCCGGGACTTGATAGCAATCAGCCCCAGCATTTT.

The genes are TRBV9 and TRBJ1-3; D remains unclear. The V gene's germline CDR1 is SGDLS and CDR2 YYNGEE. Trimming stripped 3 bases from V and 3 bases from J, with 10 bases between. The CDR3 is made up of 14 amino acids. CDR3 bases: TGTGCCAGCAGCGGAGCGGTTAGTGGAAACACCATATATTTT. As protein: CASSGAVSGNTIYF.

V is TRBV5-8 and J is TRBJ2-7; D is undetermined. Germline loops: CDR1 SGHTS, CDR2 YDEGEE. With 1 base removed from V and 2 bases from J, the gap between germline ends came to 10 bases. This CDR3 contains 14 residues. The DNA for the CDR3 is TGTGCCAGCAGCTTGTTCGGGCCAACCTACGAGCAGTACTTC. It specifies CASSLFGPTYEQYF.

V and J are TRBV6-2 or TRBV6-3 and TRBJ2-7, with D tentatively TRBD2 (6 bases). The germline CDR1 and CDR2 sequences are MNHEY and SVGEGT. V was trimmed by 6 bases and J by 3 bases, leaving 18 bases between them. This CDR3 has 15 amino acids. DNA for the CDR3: TGTGCCAGCAGGACGGGACTTACGAGTAACTACGAGCAGTACTTC. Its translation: CASRTGLTSNYEQYF.

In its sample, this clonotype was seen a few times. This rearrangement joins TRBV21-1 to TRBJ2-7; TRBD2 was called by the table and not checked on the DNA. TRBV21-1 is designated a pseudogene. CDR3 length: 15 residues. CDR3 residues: CASSRAWTSHYEQYF. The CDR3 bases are TGTGCCAGCAGCAGAGCTTGGACTAGCCATTACGAGCAGTACTTC.

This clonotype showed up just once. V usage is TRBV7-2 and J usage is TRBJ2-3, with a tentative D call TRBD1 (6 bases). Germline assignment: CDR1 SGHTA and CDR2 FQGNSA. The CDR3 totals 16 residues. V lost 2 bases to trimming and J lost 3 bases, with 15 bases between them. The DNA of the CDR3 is TGTGCCAGCAGCTTACTAGGACAGAAAAAAACAGATACGCAGTATTTT. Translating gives CASSLLGQKKTDTQYF. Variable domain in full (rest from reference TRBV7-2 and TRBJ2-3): GAGVSQSPSNKVTEKGKDVELRCDPISGHTALYWYRQSLGQGLEFLIYFQGNSAPDKSGLPSDRFSAERTGGSVSTLTIQRTQQEDSAVYLCASSLLGQKKTDTQYFGPGTRLTVL.

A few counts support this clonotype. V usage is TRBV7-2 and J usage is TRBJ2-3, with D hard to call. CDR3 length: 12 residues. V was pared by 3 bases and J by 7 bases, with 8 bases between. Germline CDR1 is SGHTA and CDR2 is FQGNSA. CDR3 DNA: TGTGCCAGCAGCTTTCTCAAGTATACGCAGTATTTT. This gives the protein CASSFLKYTQYF.

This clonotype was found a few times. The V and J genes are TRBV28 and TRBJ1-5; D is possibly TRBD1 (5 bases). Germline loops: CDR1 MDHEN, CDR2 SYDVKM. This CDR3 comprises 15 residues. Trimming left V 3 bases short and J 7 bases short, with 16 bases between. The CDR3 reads CASSFFSRAGQPQHF. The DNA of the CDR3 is TGTGCCAGCAGTTTTTTCTCCAGGGCTGGCCAGCCCCAGCATTTT.

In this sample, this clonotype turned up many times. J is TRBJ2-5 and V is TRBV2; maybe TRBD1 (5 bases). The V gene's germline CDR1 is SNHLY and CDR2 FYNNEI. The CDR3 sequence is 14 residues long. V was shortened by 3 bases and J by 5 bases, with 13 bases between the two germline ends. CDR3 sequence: CASSEQGEWETQYF. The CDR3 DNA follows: TGTGCCAGCAGTGAGCAGGGCGAGTGGGAGACCCAGTACTTC.